A single sample is the source of the 9 T cell receptor beta chains below, sequenced in a study of blood T cells in healthy people across ages. Combining a sample-barcoded 5' primer with a J-beta primer mix, a second PCR ran for roughly 7 to 11 cycles. TCRdb re-derived calls from the 5' RACE reads in MiXCR, one entry per CDR3 protein. The sample lists about 680,000 distinct CDR3 sequences; over 45% were seen once. Sequencing input: blood. The origin of the receptors is a woman aged 55-70 years in good health.

This clonotype appeared many times. The chain links TRBV3-1 to TRBJ2-3; D remains unclear. The CDR3 extends over 11 amino acids. CDR1 and CDR2 from the germline V gene are LGHDT and YNNKEL (reference sequence). V lost 0 bases, J lost 9 bases, and 4 bases lay in between. CDR3 sequence: CASSQEKTQYF. CDR3 nucleotide sequence: TGTGCCAGCAGCCAAGAGAAGACGCAGTATTTT.

The rearrangement joins TRBV28 to TRBJ1-1; the match to TRBD1 covers 9 bases. The CDR3 runs to 16 residues. Looked up from germline, CDR1 is MDHEN and CDR2 is SYDVKM. Trimming removed 3 bases from V and 2 bases from J; junction bases left unmatched: 7. The CDR3 DNA reads TGTGCCAGCAGTTTGTCGACAGGGGGACTTAACACTGAAGCTTTCTTT. Encoded protein: CASSLSTGGLNTEAFF. Variable domain in full (rest from reference TRBV28 and TRBJ1-1): DVKVTQSSRYLVKRTGEKVFLECVQDMDHENMFWYRQDPGLGLRLIYFSYDVKMKEKGDIPEGYSVSREKKERFSLILESASTNQTSMYLCASSLSTGGLNTEAFFGQGTRLTVV.

The genes are TRBV12-3 or TRBV12-4 and TRBJ2-7; D is undetermined. V lost 6 bases and J lost 3, with 15 bases in between. CDR3 length: 14 residues. The CDR3 reads CASSPVPDRYEQYF. The CDR3 nucleotides read TGTGCCAGCAGCCCCGTTCCGGATCGCTACGAGCAGTACTTC.

V gene TRBV7-2 combines with J gene TRBJ1-3, with 9 bases identical to TRBD1. CDR1 and CDR2 from the germline V gene are SGHTA and FQGNSA. The CDR3 runs to 15 residues. The trim removed 5 bases at V and 2 bases at J, leaving 4 bases unmatched. The CDR3 DNA reads as TGTGCCAGCAGCCCTCGACAGGGGGCTGGAAACACCATATATTTT. This translates into CASSPRQGAGNTIYF.

This chain links TRBV20-1 with TRBJ2-7, with D unresolved. The CDR3 extends over 10 amino acids. The V and J ends lost 5 bases and 4 bases respectively, with 6 bases between them. Per the germline V gene, CDR1 is DFQATT and CDR2 is SNEGSKA (reference sequence). The DNA for the CDR3 is TGCAGTGCTGAGCCGTACGAGCAGTACTTC. This codes for CSAEPYEQYF.

This clonotype was recorded a few times. This rearrangement joins TRBV20-1 to TRBJ1-5; perhaps TRBD1 as D (5 bases). Germline loops: CDR1 DFQATT, CDR2 SNEGSKA (reference sequence). The CDR3 extends over 14 amino acids. V was clipped by 0 bases and J by 1 base, with 7 bases between them. CDR3 protein: CSAREWGSNQPQHF. In DNA form, the CDR3 reads TGCAGTGCTAGAGAATGGGGGAGCAATCAGCCCCAGCATTTT.

The CDR3 loop reads CAISGGLADSRDTQYF. The DNA of the CDR3 is TGTGCCATCAGTGGGGGACTAGCGGATTCTCGAGATACGCAGTATTTT. The rearrangement joins TRBV10-3 to TRBJ2-3; 11 nucleotides match TRBD2. With 4 bases clipped from V and 5 bases from J, the junction kept 8 bases outside the gene matches. This CDR3 comprises 16 residues. Germline V gives CDR1 ENHRY, CDR2 SYGVKD.

The CDR3, as DNA: TGTGCCAGCAGCCCAACAGGGGGGCGCCGGGGCTACACCTTC. The encoded protein is CASSPTGGRRGYTF. V is TRBV12-3 or TRBV12-4 and J is TRBJ1-2; 8 nucleotides agree with TRBD1. The CDR3 length is 14 residues. V lost 6 bases to trimming and J lost 8 bases; unmatched junction nucleotides: 11.

This clonotype was counted only a few times. This chain uses TRBV5-1 with TRBJ2-5; 12 positions match TRBD2. CDR3 length equals 16 residues. Germline loops: CDR1 SGHRS, CDR2 YFSETQ. V trimming: 4 bases; J trimming: 11 bases; junction bases outside the gene matches: 15. The CDR3 nucleotides are TGCGCCAGCAGCCCCGAACCGGGACTAGCGGGCTATGAGCAGTACTTC. Its protein product is CASSPEPGLAGYEQYF.